This T cell receptor beta chain was identified during a study of T cell repertoires in cytomegalovirus infection. About the research overall: It can be stated that public TCR beta signatures indicated CMV infection as well as a matching HLA type.

On this clonotype: Its antigen is still unknown.

MiXCR, applied by TCRdb to the reads, yields one record per CDR3 protein. In the table there are some 180,000 distinct CDR3 sequences, roughly a fifth of which are singletons. This CDR3 has 19 amino acids. After removal of 4 bases from V and 0 bases from J, the junction contained 15 bases not matched to a gene. The germline gives CDR1 MDHEN, CDR2 SYDVKM. Overall study results and limits: Predominance within the ex vivo response was attributable to HLA-C-restricted CMV-specific TCR beta clonotypes. Based on cumulative public TCR beta family frequency, carriers of CMV plus the relevant HLA were identified.

The sequenced sample consisted of PBMCs. V usage is TRBV28 and J usage is TRBJ2-7, with TRBD2 matching over 10 bases. This sequence was found in a human donor in good health (CMV status not recorded). Some clones in this sample may be carry-over from other donors' samples. DNA for the CDR3: TGTGCCAGCAGTTCCCCAATGGAGGGACTAGCGAGGCGCTCCTACGAGCAGTACTTC. It specifies CASSSPMEGLARRSYEQYF.